One sample yielded the 2 T cell receptor beta chains listed below, sequenced in a study of T cell responses to AZD1222 COVID-19 vaccine. Generated by immunoSEQ multiplex PCR, the TCRdb table keeps only in-frame clones and is missing some. The sample lists 150,000 to 180,000 clones, approximately 90% occurring once. This specimen consisted of peripheral blood, obtained on day 0 of AZD1222 vaccination. The origin of the receptors is an adult in good health.

V usage is TRBV6-6 and J usage is TRBJ1-1, with TRBD1 as a possible D gene (6 bases). The CDR3 has 16 residues. CDR1 is MNHNY, CDR2 SVGAGI, per germline (reference sequence). The germline V and J ends were trimmed by 0 bases and 3 bases, with 14 bases remaining between them. The CDR3 nucleotides are TGTGCCAGCAGTTACTCGAGGGGGGGCTTCGACACTGAAGCTTTCTTT. This sequence encodes CASSYSRGGFDTEAFF.

This clone was counted once. V gene TRBV6-5 combines with J gene TRBJ1-2; tentative D call: TRBD1 (6 bases). Germline V gives CDR1 MNHEY, CDR2 SVGAGI. Trimming shortened V by 6 bases and J by 5 bases, and 16 bases separated the two germline ends. The CDR3 length is 14 residues. The DNA for the CDR3 is TGTGCCAGCAGCACGGACAGTGGCACGTATGGCTACACCTTC. Protein: CASSTDSGTYGYTF.